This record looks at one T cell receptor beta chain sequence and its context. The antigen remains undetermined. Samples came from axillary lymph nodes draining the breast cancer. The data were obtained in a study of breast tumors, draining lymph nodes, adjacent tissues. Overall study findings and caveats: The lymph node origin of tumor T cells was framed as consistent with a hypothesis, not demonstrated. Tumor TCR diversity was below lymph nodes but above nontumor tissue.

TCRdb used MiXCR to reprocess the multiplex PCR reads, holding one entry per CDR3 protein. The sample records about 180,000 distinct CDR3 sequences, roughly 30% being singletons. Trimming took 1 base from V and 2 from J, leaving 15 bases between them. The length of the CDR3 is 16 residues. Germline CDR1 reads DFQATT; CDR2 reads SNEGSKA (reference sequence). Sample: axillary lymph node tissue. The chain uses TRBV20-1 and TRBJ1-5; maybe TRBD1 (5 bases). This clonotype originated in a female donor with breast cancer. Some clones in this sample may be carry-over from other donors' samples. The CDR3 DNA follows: TGCAGTGCTAGAGCGGGAGGCAGGGTAGGCAATCAGCCCCAGCATTTT. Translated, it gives CSARAGGRVGNQPQHF.